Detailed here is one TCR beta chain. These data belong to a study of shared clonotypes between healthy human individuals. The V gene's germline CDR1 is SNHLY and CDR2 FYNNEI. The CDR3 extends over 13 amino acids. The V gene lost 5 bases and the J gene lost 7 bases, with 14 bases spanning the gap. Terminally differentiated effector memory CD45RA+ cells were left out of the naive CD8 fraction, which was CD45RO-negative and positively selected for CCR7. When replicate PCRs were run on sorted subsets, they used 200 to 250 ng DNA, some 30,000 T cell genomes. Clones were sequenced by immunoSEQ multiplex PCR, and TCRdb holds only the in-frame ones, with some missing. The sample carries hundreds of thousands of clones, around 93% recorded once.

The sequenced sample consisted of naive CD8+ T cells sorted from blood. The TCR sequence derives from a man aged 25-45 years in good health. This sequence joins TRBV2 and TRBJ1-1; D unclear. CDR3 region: CASSTNRVHEAFF. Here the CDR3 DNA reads TGTGCCAGCAGTACCAACCGTGTTCATGAAGCTTTCTTT.